What follows are 4 T cell receptor beta chains derived from one specimen sequenced in a study of identical twins. TCRdb called the 5' RACE reads again in MiXCR, with one record for every CDR3 protein. The table has over 550,000 distinct CDR3 sequences, under 8.5% seen once. These sequences were also reported in another study, on yellow fever vaccine responses in identical twins.

Sequences were obtained from PBMCs. Receptors were obtained from a woman younger than 35 in good health.

The chain carries TRBV5-1 and TRBJ2-1; D is undetermined. The CDR3 spans 14 residues. Between the trimmed V and J ends, which lost 0 bases and 2 bases, there was a span of 6 bases. Germline V lookup: CDR1 SGHRS, CDR2 YFSETQ. CDR3 sequence reads: CASSLAATYNEQFF. CDR3 nucleotide sequence: TGCGCCAGCAGCTTGGCCGCAACCTACAATGAGCAGTTCTTC. The whole variable domain, remainder taken from reference TRBV5-1 and TRBJ2-1, is KAGVTQTPRYLIKTRGQQVTLSCSPISGHRSVSWYQQTPGQGLQFLFEYFSETQRNKGNFPGRFSGRQFSNSRSEMNVSTLELGDSALYLCASSLAATYNEQFFGPGTRLTVL.

This clonotype was found a few times. This chain links TRBV15 with TRBJ2-1; D call uncertain. The CDR3 is 14 amino acids. The V gene lost 4 bases and the J gene lost 5 bases, with 12 bases spanning the gap. Germline V gene lookup returns CDR1 LNHNV and CDR2 YYDKDF (reference sequence). The CDR3: CATSNLLTDNEQFF. CDR3 nucleotide sequence: TGTGCCACCAGCAACCTTTTGACGGACAATGAGCAGTTCTTC. Based on the CDR3 plus reference TRBV15 and TRBJ2-1, the full variable domain is DAMVIQNPRYQVTQFGKPVTLSCSQTLNHNVMYWYQQKSSQAPKLLFHYYDKDFNNEADTPDNFQSRRPNTSFCFLDIRSPGLGDTAMYLCATSNLLTDNEQFFGPGTRLTVL.

J is TRBJ2-5 and V is TRBV4-1; TRBD2 agrees at 11 bases. This CDR3 region has 19 residues. CDR1 and CDR2 from the germline V gene are MGHRA and YSYEKL. The J segment lost 1 base and the V segment lost 0 bases, leaving 10 bases of the junction unmatched. Here the CDR3 DNA reads TGCGCCAGCAGCCAAGACCTAGCCCTAGCGGGAGGACTCCAAGAGACCCAGTACTTC. Translated: CASSQDLALAGGLQETQYF.

This clonotype appeared many times. This rearrangement joins TRBV29-1 to TRBJ2-7, with TRBD1 as a possible D gene (5 bases). This CDR3 contains 12 residues. With 6 bases removed from V and 1 base from J, the gap between germline ends came to 10 bases. Per germline, CDR1 SQVTM and CDR2 ANQGSEA. CDR3 in amino acids: CSVQTASYEQYV. The DNA for the CDR3 is TGCAGCGTCCAGACAGCTTCCTACGAGCAGTACGTC.